Shown below are 15 T cell receptor beta chains from a single sample sequenced in a study of blood T cell repertoires in COVID-19. Profiling relied on immunoSEQ multiplex PCR, and the TCRdb table lists in-frame clones only, not all of them. The sample records about 62,000 clones, about four fifths being singletons. The sequencing sample was made of peripheral blood. Receptors were obtained from a woman between 45 and 65 years old with active or convalescent COVID-19.

The gene calls are TRBV5-1 and TRBJ2-1; 7 positions agree with TRBD1. The V and J ends lost 7 bases and 14 bases, in that order; junction bases with no gene match: 9. The CDR3 spans 11 residues. Germline-derived CDR1 and CDR2 are SGHRS and YFSETQ. The CDR3 region has the DNA TGCGCCAGCGGCCCGGACAGGTCCAAGTTCTTC. This sequence encodes CASGPDRSKFF.

The sample holds a few counts of this clone. The identical CDR3 is also encoded by other nucleotide sequences in the sample. The J gene is TRBJ2-3, the V gene TRBV9, with D tentatively TRBD1 (6 bases). Germline V gene lookup returns CDR1 SGDLS and CDR2 YYNGEE. The V and J ends lost 3 bases and 0 bases respectively, with 11 bases between them. The CDR3 is 15 amino acids. Here the CDR3 DNA reads TGTGCCAGCAGCGCGACAGGTACGAGCACAGATACGCAGTATTTT. Amino acid sequence: CASSATGTSTDTQYF.

The chain uses TRBV6-5 and TRBJ2-7; D gene uncertain. CDR3 length: 15 amino acids. Per the germline V gene, CDR1 is MNHEY and CDR2 is SVGAGI. V lost 5 bases, J lost 0 bases, and 14 bases lay in between. The CDR3 loop is CASSPRRSFSYEQYF. For the CDR3, the DNA is TGTGCCAGCAGTCCTCGTAGGAGTTTCTCCTACGAGCAGTACTTC.

The chain employs TRBV19 and TRBJ2-2; 9 bases map to TRBD1. Germline-derived CDR1 and CDR2 are LNHDA and SQIVND (reference sequence). The CDR3 consists of 17 residues. Losses at the gene ends were 5 bases for V and 6 bases for J; bases not matched to a gene: 13. CDR3 coding DNA: TGTGCCAGTAGTGGGTTCCGGGACAGGGAGGTCTCCGGGGAGCTGTTTTTT. Its protein product is CASSGFRDREVSGELFF. Supplemented by reference TRBV19 and TRBJ2-2, the full variable domain reads DGGITQSPKYLFRKEGQNVTLSCEQNLNHDAMYWYRQDPGQGLRLIYYSQIVNDFQKGDIAEGYSVSREKKESFPLTVTSAQKNPTAFYLCASSGFRDREVSGELFFGEGSRLTVL.

This clone turned up a few times. The chain carries TRBV3-1 (or the pseudogene TRBV3-2) and TRBJ1-6; a weak D match, TRBD1 (5 bases). The CDR3 extends over 16 amino acids. Trimming shortened V by 3 bases and J by 2 bases, and 11 bases separated the two germline ends. Per the germline V gene, CDR1 is LGHDT and CDR2 is YNNKEL (reference sequence). The CDR3 reads CASSHAGLTYNSPLHF. CDR3 nucleotides: TGTGCCAGCAGCCACGCAGGGCTTACCTATAATTCACCCCTCCACTTT.

The V gene is TRBV6-5, the J gene TRBJ1-1; D gene uncertain. Trimming removed 2 bases from V and 1 base from J, with 5 bases in between. The CDR3 length is 13 residues. In germline, CDR1 is MNHEY, CDR2 SVGAGI. CDR3 sequence: CASSYGKNTEAFF. CDR3 nucleotides: TGTGCCAGCAGTTACGGCAAGAACACTGAAGCTTTCTTT.

This clone was seen a handful of times. The chain links TRBV7-9 to TRBJ1-1, with D perhaps matching TRBD1 (5 bases). Deletions cut 9 bases from V and 0 bases from J, with 14 bases between. The CDR3 is 14 amino acids. The germline CDR1 and CDR2 sequences are SEHNR and FQNEAQ (reference sequence). For the CDR3, the DNA is TGTGCCAGTCAGACAGTCCCCATGAACACTGAAGCTTTCTTT. This sequence encodes CASQTVPMNTEAFF.

V gene TRBV6-5 combines with J gene TRBJ2-1, with 8 bases identical to TRBD1. After removal of 5 bases from V and 2 bases from J, the junction contained 5 bases not matched to a gene. The CDR3 has 15 residues. CDR1 MNHEY and CDR2 SVGAGI come from the germline V gene. CDR3 sequence reads: CASSRDRGPYNEQFF. The CDR3 DNA sequence: TGTGCCAGCAGTAGAGACAGGGGTCCCTACAATGAGCAGTTCTTC.

The V gene is TRBV6-2 or TRBV6-3, the J gene TRBJ2-3, with 11 bases aligning to TRBD2. V was pared by 4 bases and J by 6 bases, with 6 bases of the junction left unmatched. Germline V gene sequence: CDR1 MNHEY, CDR2 SVGEGT. The CDR3 runs 15 residues. The CDR3 nucleotides are TGTGCCAGCAGTTCCCTAGCGGGAGGAGAGGATACGCAGTATTTT. Its protein product is CASSSLAGGEDTQYF.

The chain combines TRBV19 with TRBJ2-1, with a possible D match to TRBD2 (5 bases). The germline gives CDR1 LNHDA, CDR2 SQIVND (reference sequence). This CDR3 contains 14 residues. Trimming took 4 bases from V and 7 from J, leaving 14 bases between them. CDR3 nucleotides: TGTGCCAGTAGTACGGGAATGAGTATAAATGAGCAGTTCTTC. As protein: CASSTGMSINEQFF.

The chain has TRBV6-5 and TRBJ1-1; D gene uncertain. Germline CDR1 reads MNHEY; CDR2 reads SVGAGI. Trimming took 6 bases from V and 1 from J, leaving 3 bases between them. The CDR3 spans 11 residues. The CDR3 protein is CASSKNTEAFF. Written as DNA, the CDR3 is TGTGCCAGCAGCAAGAACACTGAAGCTTTCTTT.

The rearrangement uses TRBV12-5 and TRBJ1-5; D is perhaps TRBD1 (5 bases). CDR1 LGHNT and CDR2 FRNRAP come from the germline V gene. The CDR3 length is 14 residues. V lost 3 bases and J lost 4, with 10 bases in between. CDR3 bases: TGTGCTAGTGGTTTATCCGGGGGTAATCAGCCCCAGCATTTT. Protein product: CASGLSGGNQPQHF.

The chain combines TRBV27 with TRBJ2-5; the D gene is possibly TRBD1 (5 bases). Germline V gene data show CDR1 as MNHEY and CDR2 as SMNVEV (reference sequence). V was cut by 4 bases and J by 7 bases, with 16 bases left in between. This CDR3 has 14 amino acids. CDR3 sequence (DNA): TGTGCCAGCAGTTCTATTGGGGCTACGGGGACCCAGTACTTC. It is translated as CASSSIGATGTQYF.

The chain couples TRBV27 to TRBJ1-1; TRBD1 matches 7 bases. Germline lookup yields CDR1 MNHEY and CDR2 SMNVEV (reference sequence). This CDR3 is 12 amino acids long. V lost 9 bases, J lost 8 bases, and 9 bases stayed unmatched. CDR3 sequence (DNA): TGTGCCAGTTCTTACCGGACAGGAGAAGCTTTCTTT. Protein product: CASSYRTGEAFF.

This rearrangement joins TRBV6-5 to TRBJ1-4; 10 bases match TRBD1. Trimming cost V 5 bases and J 3 bases; bases outside gene matches: 3. CDR1 is MNHEY and CDR2 is SVGAGI in the germline V gene. The CDR3 is 15 amino acids. For the CDR3, the DNA is TGTGCCAGCAGTACCGGGACAGGGGCTAATGAAAAACTGTTTTTT. It yields the protein CASSTGTGANEKLFF.